These T cell receptor beta chains were read from a single sample in a study of blood T cell repertoires in COVID-19. Only in-frame clones appear in the TCRdb table, and some are missing; sequencing was by immunoSEQ multiplex PCR. The sample carries about half a million clones, approximately 90% recorded once. Sequencing was done on a sample of PBMCs or T cells enriched from blood (not recorded which). Receptors originate from a woman aged 60-75 years who had recovered from COVID-19. Both conserved end residues are part of each CDR3. A D gene is named only where the DNA matches it firmly. Clone sizes are given selectively: once, few, many, or a class where the clone is expanded.

TRBV5-4	TRBJ2-7	NA	TRBD2	TGTGCCAGCAGCTTGGCGGGGGGGAACTACGAGCAGTACTTC	CASSLAGGNYEQYF
TRBV19	TRBJ1-3	NA	TRBD1	TGTGCCAGTAGGGCAGGGGGCGGAAACACCATATATTTT	CASRAGGGNTIYF
TRBV2	TRBJ2-1	NA	TRBD1	TGTGCCAGCACACCAGGACAGGGTAAAGTCGAGCAGTTCTTC	CASTPGQGKVEQFF
TRBV4-1	TRBJ1-5	NA	NA	TGCGCCAGCAGCCAAGACAGTGGCAATCAGCCCCAGCATTTT	CASSQDSGNQPQHF
TRBV12-3/TRBV12-4	TRBJ1-1	few	TRBD1	TGTGCCAGCAGGGGACAGGGCACTGAAGCTTTCTTT	CASRGQGTEAFF
TRBV5-1	TRBJ2-7	NA	NA	TGCGCCAGCAGCTTGGGCCCGGTTTCCTACGAGCAGTACTTC	CASSLGPVSYEQYF
TRBV5-1	TRBJ1-3	NA	NA	TGCGCCAGCAGCTTGGCGGGAAGCGGTATGGGGAACACCATATATTTT	CASSLAGSGMGNTIYF
TRBV7-2	TRBJ2-3	NA	TRBD2	TGTGCCAGCAGACTGAGGGGAGCGGGGGCCTCCACAGATACGCAGTATTTT	CASRLRGAGASTDTQYF
TRBV6-5	TRBJ1-5	NA	NA	TGTGCCAGCAGTTTCATTGATCAGCCCCAGCATTTT	CASSFIDQPQHF
TRBV7-8	TRBJ2-1	NA	TRBD2	TGTGCCAGCAGCGGTTGGGAAGGACTAGCGGCCGACAATGAGCAGTTCTTC	CASSGWEGLAADNEQFF
TRBV6-5	TRBJ1-1	NA	NA	TGTGCCAGCAGTCGGGTAATGAACACTGAAGCTTTCTTT	CASSRVMNTEAFF
TRBV3-1/TRBV3-2	TRBJ1-2	NA	NA	TGTGCCAGCAGCCAAGAGGCAGGGGCGCGTTTAGGCGGCTACACCTTC	CASSQEAGARLGGYTF
TRBV2	TRBJ2-2	NA	TRBD1	TGTGCCGTACAGGGGGCCTCGAACACCGGGGAGCTGTTTTTT	CAVQGASNTGELFF
TRBV6-5	TRBJ2-4	NA	TRBD1	TGTGCCAGCTCAACCAACCGGGACAGGGTGGACATTCAGTACTTC	CASSTNRDRVDIQYF
TRBV13	TRBJ2-7	NA	NA	TGTGCCAGCACCCTAGGGATCAGCTCCTACGAGCAGTACTTC	CASTLGISSYEQYF
TRBV18	TRBJ2-3	NA	NA	TGTGCCAGCTCACCACCAGCCCGACAGGTGCTCGGAGATACGCAGTATTTT	CASSPPARQVLGDTQYF
TRBV7-6	TRBJ2-3	NA	NA	TGTGCCAGCAGCTTAGTCCCCGGGTACACAGATACGCAGTATTTT	CASSLVPGYTDTQYF
TRBV13	TRBJ1-1	NA	TRBD1	TGTGCCAGCAGCTTAGAGAGTGGGACAGTCACTGAAGCTTTCTTT	CASSLESGTVTEAFF
TRBV4-1	TRBJ2-7	NA	NA	TGCGCCAGCAGCCAAGCCTATACCACCCCCTACGAGCAGTACTTC	CASSQAYTTPYEQYF
TRBV25-1	TRBJ1-4	few	TRBD1	TGTGCCAGCAGTGAATCCAGGGGGCGTGAAAAACTGTTTTTT	CASSESRGREKLFF
TRBV10-3	TRBJ1-1	NA	TRBD1	TGTGCCATCAGGCTACAGGGGGGAACTAACACTGAAGCTTTCTTT	CAIRLQGGTNTEAFF
TRBV27	TRBJ2-5	NA	TRBD2	TGTGCCAGCAAGAGAACAGCGGGGCTCCAAGAGACCCAGTACTTC	CASKRTAGLQETQYF
TRBV5-1	TRBJ2-5	NA	TRBD2	TGCGCCAGCAGCTTGGCCTCGGGGGGATTGGAGACCCAGTACTTC	CASSLASGGLETQYF